This TCR beta chain was recovered during a study of shared clonotypes between healthy human individuals (dated by TCRdb to about 2020). Broadly, across the study: A couple of women and a few men aged 18 to 49 years were included in the cohort. For each donor, CD4 naive and CD4 memory were each given three plates, CD8 naive was given two plates, and CD8 memory was given one plate. Blood TCR repertoires of four to six healthy adults were deeply sequenced to estimate repertoire size and the extent of clonotype sharing between individuals. To increase sequencing depth and limit assay-specific biases, different laboratories used diverse techniques to prepare libraries and sequence TCR repertoires. Leukapheresis yielded between about 0.94 and 8.9 billion PBMCs per donor. Overall study results and their limits: Naive subsets generally had larger estimated clonotype richness than memory subsets. Clonotypes shared by all four sorted-subset donors showed higher generation probabilities than non-shared clonotypes. Even with the large sequencing depth, rarefaction of the sorted-subset datasets indicated that sequencing was incomplete. Sampling was restricted to blood, and TCR repertoires in tissue are likely to differ from TCR repertoires in blood. Because the study included a small number of donors, the genetic and exposure-history diversity represented was limited. Based on pairwise subsampling, the degree of clonotype sharing among donors was expected to be affected by sequencing depth. Sharing across a few donors was observed for approximately 5% of naive CD4, around 3.5% of naive CD8, around 2.5% of memory CD4, and around 0.4% of memory CD8 clonotypes.

As concerns this clone: Its binding antigen is unknown. No much larger clone is present one base from it, and per-base qualities are unavailable.

The donors were healthy, HIV-negative adults with no recently reported acute infections or vaccinations. All donors were Caucasian adults living in Nashville, Tennessee, USA. CD4+ T cells were enriched by magnetic negative selection; naive cells were then positively selected on CD45RA, and the negative fraction formed the memory subset. Blood was obtained by leukapheresis, after which PBMCs were separated by Ficoll-Histopaque density gradient centrifugation and cryopreserved in liquid nitrogen vapor phase. Analytical flow cytometry was used to check the purity and quantity of every magnetically sorted T cell population. Each sorted fraction had its genomic DNA isolated and then quantified by UV absorbance on a Nanodrop 2000c. TCR CDR3 regions were amplified from genomic DNA by multiplex PCR using the deep immunoSEQ assay. Extracted genomic DNA from each cell subset was distributed evenly across all wells of several immunoSEQ 96-well plates, and each plate was treated as a replicate. For sorted subsets, roughly 0.2 ug genomic DNA, equal to some 30,000 T cell genomes, was loaded into each replicate PCR. Purified libraries were quantified with a Qubit 3.0 fluorometer, sized on a Bioanalyzer 2100, and re-quantified with the KAPA Library Quantification kit. Each immunoSEQ 96-well plate was sequenced on its own single-read 150-cycle Illumina NextSeq 550 flow cell. The paper's data handling went like this. Because the immunoSEQ output included only junctional sequences and no quality scores, the filtering could not be the same as the filtering used for full-length reads. To assign V/J genes and CDR3, sequences were annotated using PyIR, a Python wrapper for IgBLAST v1.9, with IMGT germline references. Reads were filtered out if the reads had weak V/J assignments (E-value above 1e-6), no CDR3, stop codons, out-of-frame junctions, or ambiguous translated residues. V3J clonotypes were defined as sequences sharing the same inferred V gene, J gene, and CDR3 amino acid sequence. To compute the percentage overlap between repertoires, the number of shared unique clonotypes was divided by the size of the smaller repertoire. Repertoire richness was assessed with RTK rarefaction, the Chao1 estimator, and Recon v2.1 estimates of unobserved clonotypes. For all TCRbeta clonotypes obtained by the gDNA method from four donors, generation probabilities were computed with OLGA. TCRdb carries this immuneACCESS record with in-frame sequences only. Its versions omit some clonotypes, under half of them owing to an unresolved V gene in the studies checked, with the rest unexplained. The DNA gave D and trimming, while V, J and clone size come from that table. The sample table lists under 200,000 clones, about 93% of them with a count of one. The ten largest make up more than 0.065% of the sample.

Sequences were obtained from naive CD4+ T cells sorted from blood. Sample cell subset or site, as interpreted from the label and publication: CD45RA+ positively selected. This clonotype was obtained from a woman aged 25 to 39 in good health.

At the DNA level, the sequence is TGTGCCAGCAGTTACCCCCCGGGGACACCTTACGAGCAGTACTTC. It translates as CASSYPPGTPYEQYF. Rearrangement joined TRBV28 to TRBJ2-7, and perhaps TRBD1 as D gene, on 6 matching bases. Counted from cysteine to phenylalanine, this CDR3 has 15 amino acids. Here the CDR3 DNA is all that survives: 45 bases in frame from base 1. Per the germline V gene, MDHEN is the CDR1 and SYDVKM is the CDR2. The trim is 4 bases for V and 4 bases for J, with a gap of 17 bases between the germline ends. Full variable domain (CDR3 extended with the reference TRBV28 and TRBJ2-7 proteins): DVKVTQSSRYLVKRTGEKVFLECVQDMDHENMFWYRQDPGLGLRLIYFSYDVKMKEKGDIPEGYSVSREKKERFSLILESASTNQTSMYLCASSYPPGTPYEQYFGPGTRLTVT.